One T cell receptor beta chain is described in this entry. TCRdb redid the calling of the RT-PCR reads with MiXCR, one entry per CDR3 protein. The data contain about 700,000 distinct CDR3 sequences, 14% of them singletons. The V segment lost 2 bases and the J segment 9 bases; nucleotides outside the gene matches: 6. CDR1 and CDR2 (germline): SGHDT, YYEEEE. The CDR3 runs to 15 residues. Sequenced sample: memory CD4+ T cells from blood. The V gene is TRBV5-6, the J gene TRBJ2-1; TRBD2 agrees at 12 bases. The clonotype was recovered from a female donor in good health, serving as a healthy control. CDR3 in DNA: TGTGCCAGCAGCTTCGGACTAGCGGGGAGGAGTGAGCAGTTCTTC. Encoded protein: CASSFGLAGRSEQFF.